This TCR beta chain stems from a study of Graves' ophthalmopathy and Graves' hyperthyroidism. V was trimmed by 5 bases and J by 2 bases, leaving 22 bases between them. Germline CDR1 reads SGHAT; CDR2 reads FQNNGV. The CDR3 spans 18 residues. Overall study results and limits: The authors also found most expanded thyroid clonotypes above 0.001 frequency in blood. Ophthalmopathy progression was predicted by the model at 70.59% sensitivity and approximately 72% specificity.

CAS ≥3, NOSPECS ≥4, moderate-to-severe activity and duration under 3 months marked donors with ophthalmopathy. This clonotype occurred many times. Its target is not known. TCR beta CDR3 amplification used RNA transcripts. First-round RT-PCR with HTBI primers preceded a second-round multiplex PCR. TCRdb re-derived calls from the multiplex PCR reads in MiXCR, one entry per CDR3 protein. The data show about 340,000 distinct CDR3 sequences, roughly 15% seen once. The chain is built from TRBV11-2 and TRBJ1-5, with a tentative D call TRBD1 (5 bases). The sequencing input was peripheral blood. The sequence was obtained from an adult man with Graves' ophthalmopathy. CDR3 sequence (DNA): TGTGCCAGCAGCAGAGCAGGCGGGGGGACTTCGGGCAATCAGCCCCAGCATTTT. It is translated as CASSRAGGGTSGNQPQHF.